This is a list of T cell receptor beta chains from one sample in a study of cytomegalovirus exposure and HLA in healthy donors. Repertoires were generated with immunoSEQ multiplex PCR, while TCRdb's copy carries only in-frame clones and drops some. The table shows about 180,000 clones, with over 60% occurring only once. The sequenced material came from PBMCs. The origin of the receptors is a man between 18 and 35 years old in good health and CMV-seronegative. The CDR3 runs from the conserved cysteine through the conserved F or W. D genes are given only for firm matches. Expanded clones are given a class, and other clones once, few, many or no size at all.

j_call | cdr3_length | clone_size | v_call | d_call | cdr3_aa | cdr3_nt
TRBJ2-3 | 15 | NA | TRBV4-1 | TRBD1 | CASRSRDSSWDTQYF | TGCGCCAGCAGGTCCCGGGACAGCTCCTGGGATACGCAGTATTTT
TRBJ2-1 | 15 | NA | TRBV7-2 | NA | CASSFGASRGNEQFF | TGTGCCAGCAGCTTTGGGGCCTCTCGGGGGAATGAGCAGTTCTTC
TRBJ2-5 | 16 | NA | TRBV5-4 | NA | CASSLGVLQHQETQYF | TGTGCCAGCAGCTTGGGGGTTCTACAGCACCAAGAGACCCAGTACTTC
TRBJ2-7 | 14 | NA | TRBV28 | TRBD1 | CASSLAGTVYEQYF | TGTGCCAGCAGTTTGGCCGGGACAGTCTACGAGCAGTACTTC
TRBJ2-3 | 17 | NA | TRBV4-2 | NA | CASSQAPFRGWAHTQYF | TGTGCCAGCAGCCAAGCCCCCTTCCGGGGGTGGGCTCATACGCAGTATTTT
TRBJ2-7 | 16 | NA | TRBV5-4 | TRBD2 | CASSRGTSGVAYEQYF | TGTGCCAGCAGCCGTGGGACTAGCGGGGTCGCCTACGAGCAGTACTTC
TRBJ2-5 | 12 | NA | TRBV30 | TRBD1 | CAWRQGQETQYF | TGTGCCTGGCGACAGGGCCAAGAGACCCAGTACTTC
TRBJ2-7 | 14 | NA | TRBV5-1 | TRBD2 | CASTGTSSSGEQYF | TGCGCCAGTACCGGGACTAGCTCTAGTGGTGAGCAGTACTTC
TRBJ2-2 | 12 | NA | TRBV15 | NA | CAARLDAGELFF | TGTGCCGCTCGACTAGACGCCGGGGAGCTGTTTTTT
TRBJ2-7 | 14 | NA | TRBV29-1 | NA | CSGRGTGPSYEQYF | TGCAGCGGGAGGGGTACAGGCCCTTCCTACGAGCAGTACTTC
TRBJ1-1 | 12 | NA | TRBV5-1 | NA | CASSSEGGQAFF | TGCGCCAGCAGCTCCGAAGGCGGTCAAGCTTTCTTT
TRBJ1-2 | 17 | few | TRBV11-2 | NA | CASSPRLMSGSRYGYTF | TGTGCCAGCAGCCCTCGACTGATGTCCGGCTCCCGCTATGGCTACACCTTC
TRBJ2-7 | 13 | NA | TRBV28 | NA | CASSLGGRTEQYF | TGTGCCAGCAGTTTGGGTGGGCGTACCGAGCAGTACTTC
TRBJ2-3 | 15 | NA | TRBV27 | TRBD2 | CASSFSLAVGDTQYF | TGTGCCAGCAGTTTCAGTCTAGCGGTAGGAGATACGCAGTATTTT
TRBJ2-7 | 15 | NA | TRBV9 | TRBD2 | CASSVAAGVSYEQYF | TGTGCCAGCAGCGTAGCCGCGGGAGTTTCTTACGAGCAGTACTTC
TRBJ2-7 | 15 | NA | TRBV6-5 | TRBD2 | CASSQTSGASYEQYF | TGTGCCAGCAGTCAGACTAGCGGAGCTTCCTACGAGCAGTACTTC
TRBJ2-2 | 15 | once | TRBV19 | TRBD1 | CASSKPQGATGELFF | TGTGCCAGTAGTAAGCCCCAGGGGGCCACCGGGGAGCTGTTTTTT
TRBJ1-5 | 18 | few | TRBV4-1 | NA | CASSQVDLGFRGNQPQHF | TGCGCCAGCAGCCAAGTTGATTTAGGCTTTCGGGGCAATCAGCCCCAGCATTTT
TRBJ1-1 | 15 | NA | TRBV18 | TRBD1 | CASSPLGQVNTEAFF | TGTGCCAGCTCACCCCTCGGACAGGTCAACACTGAAGCTTTCTTT
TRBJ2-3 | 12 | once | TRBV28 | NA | CASSSIADTQYF | TGTGCCAGCAGTTCAATAGCAGATACGCAGTATTTT
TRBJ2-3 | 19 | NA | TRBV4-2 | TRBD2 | CASSQDLSGGFGSTDTQYF | TGTGCCAGCAGCCAGGACCTTAGCGGGGGCTTTGGAAGCACAGATACGCAGTATTTT